The next 27 T cell receptor beta chains were all read from a single sample in a study of OX40 agonist ivuxolimab in advanced cancers. TCRdb's copy holds only in-frame clones and misses some; the assay was immunoSEQ multiplex PCR. The sample has around 45,000 clones; 75% to 85% are singletons. Sequences were derived from CD4+ or CD8+ T cells sorted from blood, sampled in a trial of the OX40 agonist ivuxolimab. The source of these receptors is an adult with an advanced solid tumor such as melanoma, head and neck, liver or kidney cancer.

The chain is built from TRBV7-7 and TRBJ2-2; 7 nucleotides line up with TRBD2. This CDR3 spans 17 amino acids. The germline V gene has CDR1 SSHAT and CDR2 FNYEAQ (reference sequence). V lost 1 base to trimming and J lost 0 bases; unmatched junction nucleotides: 5. The DNA of the CDR3 is TGTGCCAGCAGCTTAGGTCCTAGCGGAGCGAACACCGGGGAGCTGTTTTTT. Protein sequence: CASSLGPSGANTGELFF.

The chain links TRBV5-1 to TRBJ2-3, with 9 positions matching TRBD1. The CDR3 is 14 amino acids. Germline V gene lookup returns CDR1 SGHRS and CDR2 YFSETQ. V was clipped by 4 bases and J by 4 bases; unmatched bases: 4. The CDR3 region has the DNA TGCGCCAGCAGCCCTGGACAGGGGCCAGATACGCAGTATTTT. It codes for CASSPGQGPDTQYF.

This clone showed up just a few times. This chain joins TRBV6-5 and TRBJ2-5; TRBD2 aligns across 12 bases. Germline assignment: CDR1 MNHEY and CDR2 SVGAGI. The V segment lost 1 base and the J segment 1 base; nucleotides outside the gene matches: 1. This CDR3 contains 16 residues. CDR3 sequence reads: CASSYWGLAGQETQYF. DNA of the CDR3: TGTGCCAGCAGTTACTGGGGACTAGCGGGCCAAGAGACCCAGTACTTC.

The count of this clone is one. The chain joins TRBV7-2 to TRBJ1-1, with D hard to call. CDR3 length: 13 residues. The germline gives CDR1 SGHTA, CDR2 FQGNSA. The V end lost 1 base, the J end lost 8 bases, and 11 bases lay between the germline ends. The CDR3 is CASSLVGRREAFF. In DNA form, the CDR3 reads TGTGCCAGCAGCTTAGTCGGGAGGCGGGAAGCTTTCTTT. Together with reference TRBV7-2 and TRBJ1-1, the CDR3 gives the full variable domain: GAGVSQSPSNKVTEKGKDVELRCDPISGHTALYWYRQSLGQGLEFLIYFQGNSAPDKSGLPSDRFSAERTGGSVSTLTIQRTQQEDSAVYLCASSLVGRREAFFGQGTRLTVV.

A single count supports this clone. V usage is TRBV5-1 and J usage is TRBJ1-4, with TRBD1 matching over 7 bases. Germline CDR1 reads SGHRS; CDR2 reads YFSETQ. Losses at the gene ends were 3 bases for V and 4 bases for J; bases not matched to a gene: 9. The CDR3 contains 16 residues. CDR3: CASSYTGQLNNEKLFF. Written as DNA, the CDR3 is TGCGCCAGCAGCTATACGGGACAGCTAAATAATGAAAAACTGTTTTTT.

V usage is TRBV5-5 and J usage is TRBJ2-7; D could derive from TRBD1 or TRBD2 (5 bases each). The CDR3 spans 13 residues. In germline, CDR1 is SGHKS, CDR2 YYEKEE (reference sequence). V lost 3 bases, J lost 6 bases, and 13 bases lay in between. CDR3 residues: CASSWDVNGEQYF. The CDR3 region has the DNA TGTGCCAGCAGCTGGGACGTAAACGGCGAGCAGTACTTC.

The chain has TRBV7-2 and TRBJ2-5; TRBD2 aligns across 8 bases. The germline gives CDR1 SGHTA, CDR2 FQGNSA. Losses at the gene ends were 1 base for V and 11 bases for J; bases not matched to a gene: 15. This CDR3 has 16 residues. CDR3 protein: CASSLVSASGSLEQYF. In nucleotides, the CDR3 is TGTGCCAGCAGCTTAGTCTCCGCTAGCGGGTCCCTGGAGCAGTACTTC.

The V call is TRBV2, the J call TRBJ1-2, with D unclear. The CDR3 runs to 14 residues. V lost 5 bases to trimming and J lost 6 bases, with 16 bases between them. The germline gives CDR1 SNHLY, CDR2 FYNNEI. CDR3 DNA: TGTGCCAGCAGTTCCTCGACATTCCCCGATGGCTACACCTTC. Protein sequence: CASSSSTFPDGYTF.

This clone has a single count. This chain joins TRBV5-6 and TRBJ2-7; D assignment may be TRBD1 or TRBD2 (5 bases each). The CDR3 spans 14 residues. Germline V gene lookup returns CDR1 SGHDT and CDR2 YYEEEE. Trimming pared 4 bases from V and 2 bases from J, leaving 13 bases between. The CDR3 region is CASSLAGGPYEQYF. The DNA of the CDR3 is TGTGCCAGCAGCCTGGCTGGGGGACCCTACGAGCAGTACTTC.

The rearrangement links TRBV30 to TRBJ1-5, with TRBD1 identical over 9 bases. The V gene end was trimmed by 1 base and the J gene end by 9 bases; junction bases not matched to a gene: 10. Germline lookup yields CDR1 GTSNPN and CDR2 SVGIG (reference sequence). CDR3 length: 15 amino acids. This CDR3 is CAWSAADRGRGPQHF. The CDR3 DNA is TGTGCCTGGAGTGCAGCCGACAGGGGGAGGGGGCCCCAGCATTTT.

The V call is TRBV9, the J call TRBJ2-1; unclear D gene. Germline loops: CDR1 SGDLS, CDR2 YYNGEE. The V and J ends lost 0 bases and 9 bases respectively, with 4 bases between them. This CDR3 has 11 amino acids. The DNA for the CDR3 is TGTGCCAGCAGCGTAGAGAGTGAGCAGTTCTTC. Residues: CASSVESEQFF.

This sequence joins TRBV30 and TRBJ2-3; 7 nucleotides match TRBD2. This CDR3 has 13 amino acids. The junction had 3 bases not matched to a gene; V was cut back by 4 bases and J by 2 bases. Germline loops: CDR1 GTSNPN, CDR2 SVGIG (reference sequence). CDR3 sequence (DNA): TGTGCCTGGACTAGCGGATACACAGATACGCAGTATTTT. Its translation is CAWTSGYTDTQYF. The whole variable domain, remainder taken from reference TRBV30 and TRBJ2-3, is SQTIHQWPATLVQPVGSPLSLECTVEGTSNPNLYWYRQAAGRGLQLLFYSVGIGQISSEVPQNLSASRPQDRQFILSSKKLLLSDSGFYLCAWTSGYTDTQYFGPGTRLTVL.

This chain's CDR3 is CASSGTFQETQYF. The CDR3 bases are TGTGCCAGCTCTGGGACCTTCCAAGAGACCCAGTACTTC. The rearrangement joins TRBV18 to TRBJ2-5; D is possibly TRBD1 or TRBD2 (5 bases each). Trimming cost V 6 bases and J 1 base, with 9 bases left between them. The CDR3 is made up of 13 amino acids. Germline CDR1 and CDR2: KGHSH and LQKENI. Based on the CDR3 plus reference TRBV18 and TRBJ2-5, the full variable domain is NAGVMQNPRHLVRRRGQEARLRCSPMKGHSHVYWYRQLPEEGLKFMVYLQKENIIDESGMPKERFSAEFPKEGPSILRIQQVVRGDSAAYFCASSGTFQETQYFGPGTRLLVL.

This chain connects TRBV19 to TRBJ2-1; 10 bases align to TRBD1. This CDR3 region has 15 residues. CDR1 and CDR2 from the germline V gene are LNHDA and SQIVND (reference sequence). Losses at the gene ends were 6 bases for V and 8 bases for J; bases not matched to a gene: 10. CDR3 sequence (DNA): TGTGCCAGTAGCCGGGCGCGGGACAGGGGCTATGAGCAGTTCTTC. Translating it yields CASSRARDRGYEQFF.

This sequence joins TRBV5-8 and TRBJ2-2, with D uncertain. Germline assignment: CDR1 SGHTS and CDR2 YDEGEE. V was shortened by 0 bases and J by 8 bases, with 5 bases between the two germline ends. The CDR3 sequence is 12 residues long. The CDR3 is CASSLVGGELFF. The CDR3 DNA reads as TGTGCCAGCAGCTTGGTAGGAGGGGAGCTGTTTTTT.

V is TRBV25-1 and J is TRBJ2-7; 8 bases are shared with TRBD2. The germline gives CDR1 MGHDK, CDR2 SYGVNS. V was clipped by 3 bases and J by 3 bases; unmatched bases: 10. The CDR3 covers 16 residues. The CDR3 reads CASSDPLFRGGYEQYF. The CDR3 nucleotides are TGTGCCAGCAGTGATCCACTTTTTCGGGGGGGCTACGAGCAGTACTTC.

This sequence joins TRBV27 and TRBJ1-2; TRBD1 might be the D (5 bases). This CDR3 contains 15 residues. V was trimmed by 7 bases and J by 4 bases, leaving 19 bases between them. Per the germline V gene, CDR1 is MNHEY and CDR2 is SMNVEV (reference sequence). CDR3 nucleotides: TGTGCCAGCACTTCCCCAAGGGGTGGATTCTATGGCTACACCTTC. Amino acids: CASTSPRGGFYGYTF.

This clone was seen once. The J gene is TRBJ2-1, the V gene TRBV10-3; TRBD1 might be the D (6 bases). Trimming took 0 bases from V and 0 from J, leaving 9 bases between them. The CDR3 sequence is 16 residues long. Germline V gene data show CDR1 as ENHRY and CDR2 as SYGVKD. The CDR3 nucleotides are TGTGCCATCAGTGAGTCGGGGGCGTCCTCCTACAATGAGCAGTTCTTC. Its translation: CAISESGASSYNEQFF.

This rearrangement joins TRBV5-4 to TRBJ2-3, with D possibly matching TRBD2 (7 bases). V was pared by 2 bases and J by 4 bases, with 14 bases between. Germline V gene data show CDR1 as SGHNT and CDR2 as YYREEE (reference sequence). The CDR3 is made up of 15 amino acids. In nucleotides, the CDR3 is TGTGCCAGCAGCTTATTACAGGGACTATCAGATACGCAGTATTTT. Translating gives CASSLLQGLSDTQYF.

This chain connects TRBV11-2 to TRBJ1-5, with a possible D match to TRBD1 (5 bases). The CDR3 loop spans 16 amino acids. Germline V gives CDR1 SGHAT, CDR2 FQNNGV. The V gene lost 6 bases and the J gene lost 4 bases, with 19 bases spanning the gap. CDR3 amino acids: CASSHEAGHLNQPQHF. CDR3 DNA: TGTGCCAGCAGTCATGAGGCGGGGCATCTAAATCAGCCCCAGCATTTT.

This clone was seen a few times. The V call is TRBV2, the J call TRBJ2-5; tentative D call: TRBD2 (5 bases). Trimming cost V 1 base and J 7 bases, with 16 bases left between them. The CDR3 spans 15 residues. In germline, CDR1 is SNHLY, CDR2 FYNNEI. CDR3 in amino acids: CASSEDGGGSGTQYF. DNA of the CDR3: TGTGCCAGCAGTGAAGACGGCGGAGGCTCGGGGACCCAGTACTTC.

The rearrangement links TRBV4-1 to TRBJ2-1, with D perhaps matching TRBD1 (5 bases). Trimming took 0 bases from V and 12 from J, leaving 21 bases between them. This CDR3 region has 16 residues. Germline V lookup: CDR1 MGHRA, CDR2 YSYEKL. The CDR3 loop reads CASSQEPRQSDKGQFF. The CDR3 nucleotides are TGCGCCAGCAGCCAAGAACCGAGACAGTCTGATAAGGGGCAGTTCTTC.

The gene calls are TRBV7-9 and TRBJ1-2; perhaps TRBD1 as D (6 bases). V gave up 7 bases and J gave up 1 base, with 10 bases separating them. Germline V lookup: CDR1 SEHNR, CDR2 FQNEAQ (reference sequence). This CDR3 is 13 amino acids long. The chain's CDR3 is CASTRDNNYGYTF. The CDR3 DNA reads as TGTGCCAGCACTAGGGACAATAACTATGGCTACACCTTC.

The rearrangement joins TRBV4-1 to TRBJ1-1, with a weak D call TRBD1 (6 bases). V was pared by 1 base and J by 6 bases, with 12 bases between. The CDR3 loop spans 14 amino acids. Germline assignment: CDR1 MGHRA and CDR2 YSYEKL. The CDR3 DNA reads TGCGCCAGCAGCCAAGGGGGACAAACATCTGAAGCTTTCTTT. It codes for CASSQGGQTSEAFF.

In this sample, this clone is medium-sized (0.01 to 0.1%). The chain joins TRBV7-9 to TRBJ1-1; perhaps TRBD1 as D (5 bases). Looked up from germline, CDR1 is SEHNR and CDR2 is FQNEAQ (reference sequence). The V and J ends lost 5 bases and 7 bases respectively, with 8 bases between them. The CDR3 has 11 amino acids. The CDR3 region has the DNA TGTGCCAGCAGCGGGGCTTATGAAGCTTTCTTT. Amino acid sequence: CASSGAYEAFF.

The chain links TRBV7-8 to TRBJ1-1; 8 bases line up with TRBD1. CDR3 size: 17 residues. Germline V gene sequence: CDR1 SGHVS, CDR2 FQNEAQ. V gave up 5 bases and J gave up 4 bases; unmatched junction bases: 15. The DNA of the CDR3 is TGTGCCAGCAGCCCCGGACCCGATCAGGGGGCAAGCACTGAAGCTTTCTTT. This sequence encodes CASSPGPDQGASTEAFF.

The V and J genes are TRBV27 and TRBJ2-2; D ambiguous. Germline values: CDR1 MNHEY, CDR2 SMNVEV (reference sequence). The CDR3 has 18 residues. V lost 8 bases, J lost 2 bases, and 24 bases lay in between. The CDR3 spells CASEISTSPSLNTGELFF. In DNA, the CDR3 is TGTGCCAGCGAGATCTCCACTTCGCCCTCCTTAAACACCGGGGAGCTGTTTTTT.